The clone carrying this T cell receptor beta chain was counted once. This sample is part of a study of tissue T cells after allogeneic stem cell transplantation. Across the whole study: Five or six GVHD patients had recipient-origin PBMCs collected before transplant.

CDR3 sequences, V/J genes, frequencies and template counts came from survey-depth TCRbeta sequencing. Some clones are missing from TCRdb's copy, which holds only in-frame ones; the method was immunoSEQ multiplex PCR. The table records around 40,000 clones, 80% to 95% of them present only once. The sequence came from a woman aged 35 to 70 who later had graft-versus-host disease after an allogeneic stem cell transplant. Sequences were derived from blood, sampled before transplantation.

The CDR3 is CATGLAGAYEQYF. The CDR3 DNA reads TGTGCCACGGGACTAGCGGGAGCGTACGAGCAGTACTTC. This chain joins TRBV28 and TRBJ2-7, with 14 bases fitting TRBD2. Per germline, CDR1 MDHEN and CDR2 SYDVKM. The CDR3 extends over 13 amino acids. V shed 10 bases and J 4 bases; nucleotides not matched to a gene: 3.